A single sample gave rise to the 26 T cell receptor beta chains below, sequenced in a study of T cells in Graves' hyperthyroidism and ophthalmopathy. The CDR3 regions of TCR beta were amplified from RNA transcripts. A set of HTBI primers served as the primers for a first-round RT-PCR of the TCR CDR3. Each CDR3 protein is one row after TCRdb ran MiXCR on the multiplex PCR reads. The sample holds a few hundred thousand distinct CDR3 sequences; approximately 14% are singletons and the top ten take 20%. The sequencing input was blood. Receptors were obtained from a woman in her thirties with Graves' ophthalmopathy.

This clonotype was observed many times. The chain carries TRBV2 and TRBJ1-2; D is ambiguous. Trimming cost V 3 bases and J 0 bases, with 11 bases left between them. The CDR3 runs 15 residues. CDR1 SNHLY and CDR2 FYNNEI come from the germline V gene. Here the CDR3 reads CASSELGQANYGYTF. The DNA of the CDR3 is TGTGCCAGCAGTGAGTTGGGCCAAGCTAACTATGGCTACACCTTC.

The gene calls are TRBV28 and TRBJ1-5, with D perhaps TRBD1 (5 bases). The CDR3 totals 14 residues. The germline V and J ends were trimmed by 4 bases and 7 bases, with 14 bases remaining between them. CDR1 is MDHEN and CDR2 is SYDVKM in the germline V gene. The CDR3 coding sequence is TGTGCCAGCAGTTCAGCAGGGAGAAAACAGCCCCAGCATTTT. Translating it yields CASSSAGRKQPQHF.

V gene TRBV19 combines with J gene TRBJ1-5; D gene uncertain. The germline V gene has CDR1 LNHDA and CDR2 SQIVND (reference sequence). V was pared by 1 base and J by 0 bases, with 10 bases between. The CDR3 sequence is 16 residues long. The CDR3, as DNA: TGTGCCAGTAGTATAGTCCAGGTATATAGCAATCAGCCCCAGCATTTT. This sequence encodes CASSIVQVYSNQPQHF. Filled out from reference TRBV19 and TRBJ1-5, the complete variable domain reads DGGITQSPKYLFRKEGQNVTLSCEQNLNHDAMYWYRQDPGQGLRLIYYSQIVNDFQKGDIAEGYSVSREKKESFPLTVTSAQKNPTAFYLCASSIVQVYSNQPQHFGDGTRLSIL.

J is TRBJ1-5 and V is TRBV19; no firm D call. The V and J ends lost 3 bases and 5 bases respectively, with 8 bases between them. This CDR3 region has 13 residues. CDR1 and CDR2 from the germline V gene are LNHDA and SQIVND (reference sequence). The CDR3 region is CASSMEQDQPQHF. In DNA, the CDR3 is TGTGCCAGTAGTATGGAGCAGGATCAGCCCCAGCATTTT.

The J gene is TRBJ2-3, the V gene TRBV19, with 8 positions matching TRBD1. V lost 3 bases and J lost 3; bases outside the gene matches: 8. Germline lookup yields CDR1 LNHDA and CDR2 SQIVND (reference sequence). CDR3 size: 16 residues. DNA for the CDR3: TGTGCCAGTAGTATCAGAGCAGGGGGCGGAACAGATACGCAGTATTTT. Amino acid sequence: CASSIRAGGGTDTQYF.

This clonotype has ten or more counts. The V and J genes are TRBV29-1 and TRBJ2-7, with D unclear. Germline V gene sequence: CDR1 SQVTM, CDR2 ANQGSEA. Trimming pared 1 base from V and 7 bases from J, leaving 11 bases between. The CDR3 is 12 amino acids. CDR3 in DNA: TGCAGCGTTGAAGTAGACGTGGTGGAGCAGTACTTC. The encoded protein is CSVEVDVVEQYF.

This clonotype was picked up many times. The junction departs from germline at one end; a sequencing error may be responsible. The chain carries TRBV12-3 or TRBV12-4 and TRBJ2-3; D may be TRBD2 (5 bases). This CDR3 comprises 11 residues. The CDR3 nucleotides are TGTGCCAGCAGCTTAGAGGGTACGCAGTATTTT. It is translated as CASSLEGTQYF.

This chain connects TRBV18 to TRBJ1-1; the D gene is possibly TRBD1 (5 bases). Trimming took off 0 bases at V and 4 bases at J, with 9 bases between the two ends. Germline V gives CDR1 KGHSH, CDR2 LQKENI. The CDR3 sequence is 14 residues long. The CDR3 DNA follows: TGTGCCAGCTCACCACCGCAGACAGCCACTGAAGCTTTCTTT. Translated: CASSPPQTATEAFF.

This clonotype was counted only a few times. This chain joins TRBV4-1 and TRBJ1-2; D unresolved. CDR1 MGHRA and CDR2 YSYEKL come from the germline V gene. The CDR3 sequence is 16 residues long. V lost 1 base to trimming and J lost 0 bases, with 12 bases between them. The CDR3 loop reads CASSQVGQSTNYGYTF. The CDR3 nucleotides are TGCGCCAGCAGCCAAGTCGGGCAGAGCACTAACTATGGCTACACCTTC.

This clonotype was counted many times. The CDR3 DNA follows: TGTGCCAGCAGCCCCTCTGCGCTGGGACAGGGACCCTATGGCTACACCTTC. It encodes CASSPSALGQGPYGYTF. The genes are TRBV7-8 and TRBJ1-2; 9 bases fit TRBD1. There are 17 residues in the CDR3. J gave up 4 bases and V 5 bases, and 14 bases lay outside the gene matches. The germline gives CDR1 SGHVS, CDR2 FQNEAQ.

This clonotype occurred many times. The rearrangement links TRBV6-1 to TRBJ2-5; D is unclear. The CDR3 length is 12 residues. The germline gives CDR1 MNHNS, CDR2 SASEGT. Trimming took 8 bases from V and 2 from J, leaving 9 bases between them. The CDR3 region is CASVGQQETQYF. Written as DNA, the CDR3 is TGTGCCAGCGTTGGGCAGCAAGAGACCCAGTACTTC.

The chain carries TRBV19 and TRBJ2-1; TRBD2 agrees at 12 bases. The CDR3 runs 16 residues. Per the germline V gene, CDR1 is LNHDA and CDR2 is SQIVND (reference sequence). J gave up 4 bases and V 5 bases, and 6 bases lay outside the gene matches. The CDR3: CASSPILAGGYNEQFF. CDR3 DNA sequence: TGTGCCAGTAGTCCAATACTAGCGGGGGGTTACAATGAGCAGTTCTTC.

The CDR3 spells CSVDYRGGTYNEQFF. The CDR3 bases are TGCAGCGTCGATTACAGGGGGGGGACCTACAATGAGCAGTTCTTC. The chain employs TRBV29-1 and TRBJ2-1; TRBD1 is a possible D gene (8 bases). Germline-derived CDR1 and CDR2 are SQVTM and ANQGSEA. The CDR3 length is 15 residues. V lost 6 bases, J lost 2 bases, and 17 bases lay in between.

This clonotype was detected many times. The V gene is TRBV28, the J gene TRBJ2-6, with D unclear. The CDR3 spans 15 residues. The germline CDR1 and CDR2 sequences are MDHEN and SYDVKM. Trimming took 8 bases from V and 1 from J, leaving 12 bases between them. This CDR3 reads CASAIDASGANVLTF. CDR3 nucleotide sequence: TGTGCCAGCGCGATCGACGCATCTGGGGCCAACGTCCTGACTTTC.

This clonotype has more than one count but fewer than ten. This chain links TRBV19 with TRBJ2-7; no definite D call. The V end lost 4 bases, the J end lost 5 bases, and 6 bases lay between the germline ends. CDR3 length: 11 residues. Germline assignment: CDR1 LNHDA and CDR2 SQIVND (reference sequence). CDR3 in DNA: TGTGCCAGTAGTAAGCTTGACGAGCAGTACTTC. Protein product: CASSKLDEQYF.

J is TRBJ2-5 and V is TRBV4-2, with 12 bases matching TRBD2. CDR1 and CDR2 from the germline V gene are LGHNA and YNFKEQ. The V gene end was trimmed by 1 base and the J gene end by 6 bases; junction bases not matched to a gene: 6. CDR3 length: 16 amino acids. CDR3 amino acids: CASSQVASGGAQTQYF. For the CDR3, the DNA is TGTGCCAGCAGCCAAGTCGCTAGCGGGGGGGCGCAGACCCAGTACTTC.

This rearrangement joins TRBV5-1 to TRBJ1-5, with D unclear. V lost 0 bases and J lost 5, with 6 bases in between. Germline values: CDR1 SGHRS, CDR2 YFSETQ. The length of the CDR3 is 13 residues. The CDR3 sequence is CASSLGPYQPQHF. Here the CDR3 DNA reads TGCGCCAGCAGCTTGGGGCCTTATCAGCCCCAGCATTTT.

Concerning this clonotype itself: It may be a read error: a sequence one base away is much more abundant. The chain joins TRBV30 to TRBJ2-3; 7 nucleotides match TRBD2. J was trimmed by 5 bases and V by 5 bases; bases with no gene match: 19. This CDR3 has 17 residues. CDR1 GTSNPN and CDR2 SVGIG come from the germline V gene (reference sequence). Here the CDR3 reads CAWAGTGVAGGEDTQYF. The CDR3 DNA reads as TGTGCCTGGGCGGGCACCGGAGTAGCGGGCGGGGAAGATACGCAGTATTTT.

This clonotype was seen many times. The chain employs TRBV5-1 and TRBJ1-1, with D uncertain. Trimming stripped 4 bases from V and 4 bases from J, with 11 bases between. CDR3 length equals 13 residues. CDR1 and CDR2 from the germline V gene are SGHRS and YFSETQ. The CDR3 sequence: CASSPISGTEAFF. Written as DNA, the CDR3 is TGCGCCAGCAGCCCCATCAGCGGCACTGAAGCTTTCTTT. The entire variable domain, with the rest obtained from reference TRBV5-1 and TRBJ1-1, is as follows: KAGVTQTPRYLIKTRGQQVTLSCSPISGHRSVSWYQQTPGQGLQFLFEYFSETQRNKGNFPGRFSGRQFSNSRSEMNVSTLELGDSALYLCASSPISGTEAFFGQGTRLTVV.

This clonotype was counted only a few times. The chain joins TRBV28 to TRBJ1-4, with D maybe TRBD1 (5 bases). This CDR3 region has 13 residues. The germline gives CDR1 MDHEN, CDR2 SYDVKM. With 5 bases removed from V and 8 bases from J, the gap between germline ends came to 12 bases. CDR3 in DNA: TGTGCCAGCAGTGGGGGGAGAGGGGAAAAACTGTTTTTT. Amino acids: CASSGGRGEKLFF.

This clonotype has only a few counts. The chain carries TRBV29-1 and TRBJ2-1; 16 bases are shared with TRBD2. Trimming at V came to 3 bases and at J to 5 bases, leaving 1 base not matched to a gene. CDR1 is SQVTM and CDR2 is ANQGSEA in the germline V gene. There are 15 residues in the CDR3. The CDR3 bases are TGCAGCGTTGAGGGACTAGCGGGGGGGAACAATGAGCAGTTCTTC. Encoded protein: CSVEGLAGGNNEQFF.

The sample holds many counts of this clonotype. V is TRBV9 and J is TRBJ2-7, with no clear D. This CDR3 is 13 amino acids long. Trimming removed 0 bases at V and 2 bases at J, with 6 bases between. The germline gives CDR1 SGDLS, CDR2 YYNGEE. For the CDR3, the DNA is TGTGCCAGCAGCGTAGACACGACCTACGAGCAGTACTTC. Translation gives CASSVDTTYEQYF.

This chain uses TRBV20-1 with TRBJ2-1, with D possibly being TRBD1 or TRBD2 (6 bases each). The CDR3 runs to 15 residues. Trimming cost V 2 bases and J 8 bases, with 19 bases left between them. Germline V gene sequence: CDR1 DFQATT, CDR2 SNEGSKA (reference sequence). CDR3 DNA: TGCAGTGCTAGATATCAGGGGCTCGGGGGTGATGAGCAGTTCTTC. Encoded protein: CSARYQGLGGDEQFF.

This clonotype was seen repeatedly, ten times or more. The chain joins TRBV13 to TRBJ2-5, with D maybe TRBD2 (5 bases). CDR1 and CDR2 from the germline V gene are PRHDT and FYEKMQ (reference sequence). Trimming cost V 4 bases and J 3 bases, with 9 bases left between them. The CDR3 has 13 residues. Here the CDR3 reads CASSSLEEETQYF. CDR3 DNA: TGTGCCAGCAGCTCCCTGGAGGAAGAGACCCAGTACTTC.

At least ten counts were recorded for this clonotype. The chain combines TRBV4-1 with TRBJ1-2; D is unresolved. CDR1 is MGHRA and CDR2 is YSYEKL in the germline V gene. The germline V and J ends were trimmed by 1 base and 1 base, with 10 bases remaining between them. The CDR3 consists of 15 residues. The CDR3 DNA follows: TGCGCCAGCAGCCAAGGTCCGGGTGTTAACTATGGCTACACCTTC. The encoded protein is CASSQGPGVNYGYTF.

The chain carries TRBV30 and TRBJ1-6; D uncertain. The CDR3 has 12 amino acids. V lost 0 bases and J lost 11, with 8 bases in between. CDR1 GTSNPN and CDR2 SVGIG come from the germline V gene (reference sequence). The CDR3 DNA reads TGTGCCTGGAGTGTAGGTCCCACACCCCTCCACTTT. It specifies CAWSVGPTPLHF.